This TCR beta chain was captured by sequencing in a study of shared clonotypes between healthy human individuals. Study at large: CD8 memory received one plate per donor, CD8 naive two, CD4 memory three and CD4 naive three. Study results and limitations: Blood was the sole source, and tissue repertoires probably differ.

On this clone itself: The antigen remains undetermined.

The donors, all of them Caucasian adults, lived in Nashville, Tennessee. Assay used: immunoSEQ multiplex PCR; TCRdb lists only in-frame clones, some missing. The sample holds around 510,000 clones; roughly 95% are singletons and the top ten take about 0.064%. Germline V gene sequence: CDR1 SGHRS, CDR2 YFSETQ. Trimming cost V 7 bases and J 6 bases; bases outside gene matches: 10. The CDR3 is 14 residues long. Sequenced sample: naive CD4+ T cells sorted from blood. Indicated subset: CD45RA+ positively selected. This TCR was sampled from a woman aged 30 to 39 in good health. V usage is TRBV5-1 and J usage is TRBJ2-1; 7 bases fit TRBD2. The CDR3 loop reads CASETVGRSNEQFF. The CDR3 region has the DNA TGCGCCAGCGAAACAGTCGGGAGGTCCAATGAGCAGTTCTTC.